The 4 T cell receptor beta chains below come from one sample, sequenced in a study of TIL therapy for anti-PD-1-resistant metastatic lung cancer. This was the immunoSEQ v3 assay. Clones were read by immunoSEQ multiplex PCR, and TCRdb kept only the in-frame ones, dropping some. The data show some 50,000 clones, less than 80% seen once. As for time point: pre-treatment sample, taken before nivolumab and TIL therapy. The input for sequencing was blood, taken at baseline. The receptors derive from a man aged 70 or older with non-small cell lung cancer.

This clone was observed a few times. The chain carries TRBV5-4 and TRBJ2-1; weak D call: TRBD2 (6 bases). V gave up 3 bases and J gave up 0 bases, with 13 bases separating them. The CDR3 is made up of 16 amino acids. CDR1 is SGHNT, CDR2 YYREEE, per germline (reference sequence). In nucleotides, the CDR3 is TGTGCCAGCAGCTCTAAAGCGGGCCTCTCCTACAATGAGCAGTTCTTC. It codes for CASSSKAGLSYNEQFF.

The chain joins TRBV7-9 to TRBJ2-7, with 13 bases matching TRBD2. Germline V CDR1 and CDR2: SEHNR, FQNEAQ (reference sequence). The CDR3 is 16 amino acids. V trimming: 2 bases; J trimming: 5 bases; junction bases outside the gene matches: 6. CDR3 nucleotide sequence: TGTGCCAGCAGCTTAACTAGCGGGAGGGTCTACCACGAGCAGTACTTC. Amino acids: CASSLTSGRVYHEQYF. The full variable domain, rest sourced from reference TRBV7-9 and TRBJ2-7, is DTGVSQNPRHKITKRGQNVTFRCDPISEHNRLYWYRQTLGQGPEFLTYFQNEAQLEKSRLLSDRFSAERPKGSFSTLEIQRTEQGDSAMYLCASSLTSGRVYHEQYFGPGTRLTVT.

The table lists this clone with a few counts. The chain combines TRBV5-4 with TRBJ2-3, with a weak D call TRBD2 (5 bases). Germline-derived CDR1 and CDR2 are SGHNT and YYREEE (reference sequence). The CDR3 covers 16 residues. V lost 2 bases and J 1 base, leaving 14 bases between the germline ends. The DNA for the CDR3 is TGTGCCAGCAGCTTAGAAGGGCACGGGGGCACAGATACGCAGTATTTT. Its translation: CASSLEGHGGTDTQYF. The whole variable domain, filled in from reference TRBV5-4 and TRBJ2-3, reads ETGVTQSPTHLIKTRGQQVTLRCSSQSGHNTVSWYQQALGQGPQFIFQYYREEENGRGNFPPRFSGLQFPNYSSELNVNALELDDSALYLCASSLEGHGGTDTQYFGPGTRLTVL.

This chain links TRBV6-1 with TRBJ2-7; no reliable D call. Germline CDR1 and CDR2: MNHNS and SASEGT. V lost 4 bases to trimming and J lost 4 bases, with 8 bases between them. This CDR3 is built from 12 residues. CDR3 residues: CASSGRYYEQYF. Written as DNA, the CDR3 is TGTGCCAGCAGTGGAAGGTATTACGAGCAGTACTTC.